These T cell receptor beta chains were read from a single sample in a study of shared clonotypes between healthy human individuals. Here immunoSEQ multiplex PCR was the method, and the copy in TCRdb shows in-frame clones only, minus some. The sample has 450,000 to 650,000 clones, around three quarters seen once. Source material: PBMCs. The receptors stem from a woman between 40 and 55 years old in good health. Some clones in this sample may be carry-over from other donors' samples. The CDR3 runs from the conserved cysteine through the conserved F or W. Each record gives: D gene, V gene, J gene, clone size, CDR3 protein. D genes are given only for firm matches. Not every row has a clone size; where given, it reads once, few, many or a size class.

D: .
V: TRBV6-5
J: TRBJ1-1
size: .
CDR3: CASSPLRGVTEAFF

D: TRBD2
V: TRBV11-2
J: TRBJ2-7
size: once
CDR3: CASSLDLRARGDEQYF

D: TRBD2
V: TRBV2
J: TRBJ2-5
size: many
CDR3: CASSPGTSGRRKGKETQYF

D: .
V: TRBV28
J: TRBJ1-5
size: .
CDR3: CATTDSNSNQPQHF

D: .
V: TRBV7-2
J: TRBJ2-3
size: .
CDR3: CASGLGRPSTDTQYF

D: TRBD2
V: TRBV7-2
J: TRBJ2-7
size: many
CDR3: CASSLTREGPEQYF

D: TRBD2
V: TRBV29-1
J: TRBJ2-3
size: .
CDR3: CSVGAGESTDTQYF

D: .
V: TRBV15
J: TRBJ1-5
size: once
CDR3: CATSGDLRGNQPQHF

D: TRBD2
V: TRBV18
J: TRBJ2-1
size: .
CDR3: CASSPAGLAGGDEQFF

D: TRBD1
V: TRBV6-5
J: TRBJ2-2
size: .
CDR3: CASSSQTGAGTGELFF

D: TRBD2
V: TRBV19
J: TRBJ2-1
size: .
CDR3: CASSSYWRAGADNEQFF

D: .
V: TRBV11-2
J: TRBJ1-5
size: .
CDR3: CASSLEGGGGQPQHF

D: .
V: TRBV6-5
J: TRBJ1-2
size: .
CDR3: CASSPDSNYGYTF

D: .
V: TRBV29-1
J: TRBJ1-4
size: .
CDR3: CSVGGRGGPNEKLFF

D: TRBD2
V: TRBV10-3
J: TRBJ2-1
size: .
CDR3: CAISESSGRTSGSYNEQFF

D: .
V: TRBV6-1
J: TRBJ2-3
size: .
CDR3: CASIRTATDTQYF

D: TRBD2
V: TRBV6-6
J: TRBJ2-1
size: .
CDR3: CASILEREGSNEQFF

D: TRBD1
V: TRBV2
J: TRBJ2-1
size: once
CDR3: CASTDRVNEQFF

D: .
V: TRBV7-9
J: TRBJ1-1
size: few
CDR3: CASRATIGWNTEAFF

D: .
V: TRBV7-9
J: TRBJ1-1
size: few
CDR3: CASSGEDGVNTEAFF

D: TRBD2
V: TRBV2
J: TRBJ2-2
size: .
CDR3: CASSSGTSANTGELFF

D: TRBD1
V: TRBV23-1
J: TRBJ2-5
size: .
CDR3: CASSSRGLWKTQYF

D: .
V: TRBV11-2
J: TRBJ2-3
size: .
CDR3: CASSRGSGGSTDTQYF

D: TRBD1
V: TRBV2
J: TRBJ2-2
size: few
CDR3: CASSRTGGGTGELFF

D: TRBD1
V: TRBV28
J: TRBJ2-5
size: .
CDR3: CASSGTGLETQYF

D: .
V: TRBV7-3
J: TRBJ2-5
size: .
CDR3: CASSLTTEVPRWTQYF

D: TRBD2
V: TRBV7-2
J: TRBJ2-3
size: once
CDR3: CASSTMTSGTDTQYF

D: .
V: TRBV10-3
J: TRBJ2-7
size: .
CDR3: CAITAQETYEQYF

D: .
V: TRBV4-1
J: TRBJ2-7
size: .
CDR3: CASSQETGAFEQYF

D: .
V: TRBV28
J: TRBJ1-2
size: few
CDR3: CASSPPLRGGYTF

D: TRBD2
V: TRBV7-6
J: TRBJ2-1
size: .
CDR3: CASSLGTSGSYEQFF

D: .
V: TRBV5-4
J: TRBJ2-2
size: once
CDR3: CASRGQQGDTGELFF

D: TRBD2
V: TRBV29-1
J: TRBJ2-1
size: few
CDR3: CSVGGTSGSMEQFF

D: .
V: TRBV28
J: TRBJ1-2
size: .
CDR3: CASSILKDLLNGYTF

D: TRBD1
V: TRBV7-8
J: TRBJ2-5
size: .
CDR3: CASSLVPGTGETQYF

D: .
V: TRBV4-3
J: TRBJ1-3
size: .
CDR3: CASSPGPSSGNTIYF

D: .
V: TRBV6-1
J: TRBJ2-7
size: .
CDR3: CASSRPETYEQYF

D: TRBD1
V: TRBV30
J: TRBJ1-1
size: .
CDR3: CAWSEGGKTLAFF

D: TRBD2
V: TRBV7-3
J: TRBJ2-3
size: .
CDR3: CASSSGLAEGTDTQYF

D: .
V: TRBV2
J: TRBJ2-7
size: .
CDR3: CASSEGSGYEQYF

D: .
V: TRBV29-1
J: TRBJ1-1
size: .
CDR3: CSSRERGTEAFF

D: TRBD1
V: TRBV28
J: TRBJ1-1
size: .
CDR3: CASSLRGPGIEAFF

D: .
V: TRBV5-6
J: TRBJ2-7
size: few
CDR3: CASSYNSYEQYF

D: .
V: TRBV28
J: TRBJ2-3
size: .
CDR3: CASSHYVKTDTQYF

D: .
V: TRBV7-9
J: TRBJ2-7
size: .
CDR3: CASSLAGTYEQYF

D: .
V: TRBV7-2
J: TRBJ1-2
size: .
CDR3: CASSPRTAAGDYTF

D: .
V: TRBV19
J: TRBJ1-5
size: .
CDR3: CASSPLSQKNQPQHF

D: .
V: TRBV7-8
J: TRBJ2-5
size: once
CDR3: CASSWDGTQETQYF

D: TRBD2
V: TRBV5-1
J: TRBJ2-3
size: .
CDR3: CASSLAGVRTDTQYF

D: .
V: TRBV7-6
J: TRBJ2-7
size: .
CDR3: CASSLYLNSYEQYF

D: .
V: TRBV10-2
J: TRBJ1-4
size: .
CDR3: CASSERIANEKLFF

D: .
V: TRBV11-1
J: TRBJ2-7
size: .
CDR3: CASSLVRAGTYEQYF

D: .
V: TRBV10-3
J: TRBJ2-1
size: .
CDR3: CAISDRTRDYNEQFF

D: .
V: TRBV5-4
J: TRBJ2-5
size: few
CDR3: CASSPRGVTETQYF

D: TRBD2
V: TRBV7-9
J: TRBJ2-1
size: .
CDR3: CASSPSGRGHNEQFF

D: .
V: TRBV5-3
J: TRBJ2-3
size: .
CDR3: CARSLERCTGPRADTQYF

D: .
V: TRBV9
J: TRBJ1-3
size: .
CDR3: CASSPNRVGQGRTGNTIYF

D: .
V: TRBV18
J: TRBJ2-5
size: .
CDR3: CASSLQRGDGETQYF

D: .
V: TRBV10-3
J: TRBJ1-1
size: .
CDR3: CAIMDRLNTEAFF

D: .
V: TRBV7-6
J: .
size: .
CDR3: CASSLDFSRVYEQYF